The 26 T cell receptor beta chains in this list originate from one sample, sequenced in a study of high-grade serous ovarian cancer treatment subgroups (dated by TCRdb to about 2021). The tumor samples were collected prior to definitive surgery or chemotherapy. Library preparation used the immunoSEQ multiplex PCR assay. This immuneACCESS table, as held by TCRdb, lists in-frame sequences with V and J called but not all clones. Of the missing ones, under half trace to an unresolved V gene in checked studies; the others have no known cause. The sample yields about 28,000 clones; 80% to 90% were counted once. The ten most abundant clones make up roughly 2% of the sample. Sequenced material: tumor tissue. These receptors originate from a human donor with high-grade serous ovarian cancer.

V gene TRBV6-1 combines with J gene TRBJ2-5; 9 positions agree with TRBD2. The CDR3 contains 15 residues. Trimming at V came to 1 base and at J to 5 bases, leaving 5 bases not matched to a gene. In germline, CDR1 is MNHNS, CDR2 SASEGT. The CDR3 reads CASSEEAGGYETQYF. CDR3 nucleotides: TGTGCCAGCAGTGAAGAGGCGGGAGGGTATGAGACCCAGTACTTC.

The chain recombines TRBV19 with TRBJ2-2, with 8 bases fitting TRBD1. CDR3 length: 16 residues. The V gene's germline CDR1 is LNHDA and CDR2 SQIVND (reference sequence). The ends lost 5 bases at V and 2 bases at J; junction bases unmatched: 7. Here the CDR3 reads CASSFRTGPNTGELFF. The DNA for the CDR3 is TGTGCCAGTAGTTTTCGGACAGGGCCTAACACCGGGGAGCTGTTTTTT.

The CDR3 loop reads CASSAGPYEQYF. CDR3 sequence (DNA): TGTGCCAGTAGTGCAGGGCCCTACGAGCAGTACTTC. The chain couples TRBV19 to TRBJ2-7; D is possibly TRBD1 (5 bases). The CDR3 consists of 12 residues. Trimming cost V 5 bases and J 2 bases, with 7 bases left between them. CDR1 is LNHDA, CDR2 SQIVND, per germline (reference sequence).

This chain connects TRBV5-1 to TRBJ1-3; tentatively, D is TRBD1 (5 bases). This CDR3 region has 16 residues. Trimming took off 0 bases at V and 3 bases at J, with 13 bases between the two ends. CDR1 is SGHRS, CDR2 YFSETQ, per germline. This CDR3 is CASSLGDLGGGNTIYF. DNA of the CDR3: TGCGCCAGCAGCTTGGGGGACCTTGGAGGTGGAAACACCATATATTTT.

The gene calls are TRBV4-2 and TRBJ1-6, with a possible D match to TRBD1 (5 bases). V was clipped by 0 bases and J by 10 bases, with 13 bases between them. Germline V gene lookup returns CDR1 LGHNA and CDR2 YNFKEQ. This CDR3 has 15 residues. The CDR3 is CASSQETEGESPLHF. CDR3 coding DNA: TGTGCCAGCAGCCAAGAAACCGAAGGGGAATCACCCCTCCACTTT.

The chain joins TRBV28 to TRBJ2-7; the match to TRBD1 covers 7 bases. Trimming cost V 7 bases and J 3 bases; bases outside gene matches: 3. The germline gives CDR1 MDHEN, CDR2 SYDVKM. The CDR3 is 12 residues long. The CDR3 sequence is CASKGQFYEQYF. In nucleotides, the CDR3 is TGTGCCAGCAAGGGACAGTTCTACGAGCAGTACTTC.

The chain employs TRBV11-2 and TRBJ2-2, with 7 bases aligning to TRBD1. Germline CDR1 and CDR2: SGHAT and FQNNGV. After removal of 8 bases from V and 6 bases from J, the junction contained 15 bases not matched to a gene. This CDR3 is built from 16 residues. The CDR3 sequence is CASGRLQGRSAGELFF. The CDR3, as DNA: TGTGCCAGCGGCAGGTTACAGGGGCGATCAGCCGGGGAGCTGTTTTTT.

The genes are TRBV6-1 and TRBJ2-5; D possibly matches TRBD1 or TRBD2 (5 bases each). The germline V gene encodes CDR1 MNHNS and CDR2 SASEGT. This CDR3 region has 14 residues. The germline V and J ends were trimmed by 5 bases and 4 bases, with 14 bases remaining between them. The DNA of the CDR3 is TGTGCCAGCAGTTTACTCGGGGCCGGAGAGACCCAGTACTTC. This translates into CASSLLGAGETQYF.

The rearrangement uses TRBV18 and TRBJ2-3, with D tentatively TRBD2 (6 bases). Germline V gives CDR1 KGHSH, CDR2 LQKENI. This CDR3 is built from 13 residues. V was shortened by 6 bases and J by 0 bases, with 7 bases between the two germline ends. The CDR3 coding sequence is TGTGCCAGCTCGCGGGACAGCACAGATACGCAGTATTTT. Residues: CASSRDSTDTQYF. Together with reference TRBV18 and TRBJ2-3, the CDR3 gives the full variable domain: NAGVMQNPRHLVRRRGQEARLRCSPMKGHSHVYWYRQLPEEGLKFMVYLQKENIIDESGMPKERFSAEFPKEGPSILRIQQVVRGDSAAYFCASSRDSTDTQYFGPGTRLTVL.

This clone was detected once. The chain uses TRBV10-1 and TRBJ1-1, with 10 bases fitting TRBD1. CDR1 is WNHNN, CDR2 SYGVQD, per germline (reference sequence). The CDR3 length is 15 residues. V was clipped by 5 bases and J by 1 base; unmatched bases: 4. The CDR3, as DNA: TGCGCCAGCAGTCGACAGGGGGCGGAGAACACTGAAGCTTTCTTT. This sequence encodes CASSRQGAENTEAFF.

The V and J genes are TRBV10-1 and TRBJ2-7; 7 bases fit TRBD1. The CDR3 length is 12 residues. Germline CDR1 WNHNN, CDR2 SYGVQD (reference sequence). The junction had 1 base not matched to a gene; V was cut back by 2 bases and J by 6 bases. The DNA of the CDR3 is TGCGCCAGCAGTGAGCAGGGGGTCGAGCAGTACTTC. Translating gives CASSEQGVEQYF.

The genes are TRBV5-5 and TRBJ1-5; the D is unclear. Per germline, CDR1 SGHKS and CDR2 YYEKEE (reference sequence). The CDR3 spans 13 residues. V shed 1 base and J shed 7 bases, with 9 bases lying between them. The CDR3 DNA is TGTGCCAGCAGCTTGAGTTTCCAGCAGCCCCAGCATTTT. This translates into CASSLSFQQPQHF.

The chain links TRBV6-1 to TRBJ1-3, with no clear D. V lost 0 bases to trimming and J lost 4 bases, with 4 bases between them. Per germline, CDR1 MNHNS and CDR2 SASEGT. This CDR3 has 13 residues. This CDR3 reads CASSEAMGNTIYF. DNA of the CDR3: TGTGCCAGCAGTGAAGCAATGGGAAACACCATATATTTT.

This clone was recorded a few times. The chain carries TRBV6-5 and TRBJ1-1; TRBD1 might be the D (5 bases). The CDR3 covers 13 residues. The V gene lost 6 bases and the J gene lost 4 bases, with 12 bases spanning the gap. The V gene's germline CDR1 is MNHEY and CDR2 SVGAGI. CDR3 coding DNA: TGTGCCAGCAGGCGTGACAGTTCCACTGAAGCTTTCTTT. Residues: CASRRDSSTEAFF.

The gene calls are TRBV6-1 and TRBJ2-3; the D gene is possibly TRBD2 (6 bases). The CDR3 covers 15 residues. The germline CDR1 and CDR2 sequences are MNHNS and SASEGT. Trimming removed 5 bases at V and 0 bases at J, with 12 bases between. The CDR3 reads CASSLLAPSTDTQYF. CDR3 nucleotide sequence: TGTGCCAGCAGTCTCCTAGCGCCTAGCACAGATACGCAGTATTTT.

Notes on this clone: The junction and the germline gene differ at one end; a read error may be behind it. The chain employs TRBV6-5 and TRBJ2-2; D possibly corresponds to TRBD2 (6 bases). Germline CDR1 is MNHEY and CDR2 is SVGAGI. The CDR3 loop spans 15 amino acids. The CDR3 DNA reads TGTGCCGGCAGTCACTTCCAGCGGGCCACCGGGGAGCTGTTTTTT. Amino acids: CAGSHFQRATGELFF.

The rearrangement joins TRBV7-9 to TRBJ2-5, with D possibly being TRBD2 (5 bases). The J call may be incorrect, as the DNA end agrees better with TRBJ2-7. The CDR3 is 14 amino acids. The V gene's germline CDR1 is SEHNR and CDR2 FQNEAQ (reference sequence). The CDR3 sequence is CASSSLIGEIEQYF. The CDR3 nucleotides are TGTGCCAGCAGCTCCTTGATTGGGGAGATCGAGCAGTACTTC.

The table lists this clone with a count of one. DNA of the CDR3: TGTGCCAGCAGCGTAGGAGGGACTAGCGTGTCCGGGGAGCTGTTTTTT. Translation gives CASSVGGTSVSGELFF. The chain carries TRBV9 and TRBJ2-2, with 10 bases aligning to TRBD2. The CDR3 is 16 amino acids. Germline V gives CDR1 SGDLS, CDR2 YYNGEE. V dropped 0 bases and J dropped 6; count of bases not matched to a gene: 5.

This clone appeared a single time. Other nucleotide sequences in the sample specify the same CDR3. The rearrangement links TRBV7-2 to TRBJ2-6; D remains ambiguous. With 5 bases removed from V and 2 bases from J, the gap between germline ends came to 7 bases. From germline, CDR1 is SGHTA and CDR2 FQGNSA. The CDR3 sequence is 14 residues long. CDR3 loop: CASSLGTGANVLTF. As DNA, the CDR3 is TGTGCCAGCAGCCTAGGGACTGGGGCCAACGTCCTGACTTTC.

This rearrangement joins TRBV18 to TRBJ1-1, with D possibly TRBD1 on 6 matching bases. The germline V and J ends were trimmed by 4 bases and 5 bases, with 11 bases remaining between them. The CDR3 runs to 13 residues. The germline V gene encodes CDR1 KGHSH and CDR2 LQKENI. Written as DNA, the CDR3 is TGTGCCAGCTCACGGGGGCGGGAAACTGAAGCTTTCTTT. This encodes CASSRGRETEAFF.

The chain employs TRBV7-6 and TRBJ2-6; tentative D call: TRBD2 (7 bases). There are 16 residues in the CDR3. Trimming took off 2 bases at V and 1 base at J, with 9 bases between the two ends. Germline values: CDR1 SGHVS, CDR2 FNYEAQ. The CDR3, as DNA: TGTGCCAGCAGCTTAAGGGGGGGTTCTGGGGCCAACGTCCTGACTTTC. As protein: CASSLRGGSGANVLTF.

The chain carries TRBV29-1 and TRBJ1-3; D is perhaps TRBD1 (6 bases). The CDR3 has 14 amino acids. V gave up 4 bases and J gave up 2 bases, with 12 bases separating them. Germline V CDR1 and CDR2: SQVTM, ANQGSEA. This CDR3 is CSVVQGPAGNTIYF. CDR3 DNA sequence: TGCAGCGTTGTTCAGGGGCCAGCTGGAAACACCATATATTTT.

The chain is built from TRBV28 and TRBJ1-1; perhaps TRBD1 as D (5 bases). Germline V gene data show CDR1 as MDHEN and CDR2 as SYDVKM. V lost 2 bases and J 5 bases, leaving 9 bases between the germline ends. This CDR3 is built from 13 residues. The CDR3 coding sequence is TGTGCCAGCAGTTTAGAGGGGAGGACTGAAGCTTTCTTT. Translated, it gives CASSLEGRTEAFF.

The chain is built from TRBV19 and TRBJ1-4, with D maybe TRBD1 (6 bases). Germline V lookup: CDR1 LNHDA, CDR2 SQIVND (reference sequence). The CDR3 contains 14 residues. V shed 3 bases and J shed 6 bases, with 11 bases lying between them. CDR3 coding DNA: TGTGCCAGTAGTATGGGGGCGATAGATGAAAAACTGTTTTTT. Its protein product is CASSMGAIDEKLFF.

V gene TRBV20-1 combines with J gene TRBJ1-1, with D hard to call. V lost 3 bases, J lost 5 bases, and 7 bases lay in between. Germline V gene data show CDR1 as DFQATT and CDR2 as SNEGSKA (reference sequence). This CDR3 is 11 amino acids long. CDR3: CSASWVTEAFF. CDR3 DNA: TGCAGTGCTAGCTGGGTTACTGAAGCTTTCTTT.

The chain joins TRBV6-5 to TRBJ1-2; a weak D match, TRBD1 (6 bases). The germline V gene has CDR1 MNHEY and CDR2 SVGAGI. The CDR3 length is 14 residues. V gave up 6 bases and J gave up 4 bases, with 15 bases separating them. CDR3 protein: CASSRQAISYGYTF. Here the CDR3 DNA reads TGTGCCAGCAGCCGACAGGCGATTAGCTATGGCTACACCTTC.